Below are 12 T cell receptor beta chains sequenced from a single sample in a study of cytomegalovirus exposure and HLA in healthy donors (dated by TCRdb to 2016 to 2017). Library prep was done by the immunoSEQ multiplex PCR assay. A mixture of 60 forward primers for TCR Vbeta segments and 13 reverse primers for TCR Jbeta segments was used in the multiplex PCR. What TCRdb holds here is the immuneACCESS table cut down to in-frame rearrangements. Part of the clones is not present; checked against another copy, under half of the missing clones reflect an unresolved V gene, and the others are unexplained. The sample profile shows about 120,000 clones; around 86% of them were found once. Less than 2.5% of the sample is held by the ten biggest clonotypes. The specimen was PBMCs. Source of these receptors: a woman aged 40 to 50 in good health and CMV-seronegative.

Only one count was recorded for this clone. The chain carries TRBV5-1 and TRBJ2-1; 10 bases align to TRBD2. The CDR3 has 16 residues. J gave up 4 bases and V 4 bases, and 8 bases lay outside the gene matches. The V gene's germline CDR1 is SGHRS and CDR2 YFSETQ. The CDR3 reads CASSITSGVLYNEQFF. CDR3 DNA: TGCGCCAGCAGCATCACTAGCGGGGTTTTATACAATGAGCAGTTCTTC.

This chain links TRBV6-4 with TRBJ2-3, with TRBD1 matching over 7 bases. The V gene's germline CDR1 is MRHNA and CDR2 SNTAGT. The CDR3 covers 15 residues. The trim removed 2 bases at V and 3 bases at J, leaving 5 bases unmatched. The CDR3 sequence is CASSDVKGATDTQYF. In DNA, the CDR3 is TGTGCCAGCAGTGACGTGAAGGGGGCTACAGATACGCAGTATTTT.

The chain is built from TRBV7-9 and TRBJ2-2; 7 bases line up with TRBD2. The V and J ends lost 2 bases and 1 base, in that order; junction bases with no gene match: 7. The length of the CDR3 is 17 residues. Germline CDR1 and CDR2: SEHNR and FQNEAQ (reference sequence). The CDR3 nucleotides are TGTGCCAGCAGCTTATTATCGGGACTAAGGAACACCGGGGAGCTGTTTTTT. As protein: CASSLLSGLRNTGELFF.

The chain links TRBV10-1 to TRBJ2-7; 10 bases align to TRBD1. CDR3 length: 14 residues. CDR1 and CDR2 from the germline V gene are WNHNN and SYGVQD (reference sequence). Unmatched junction bases numbered 6, after V lost 9 bases and J lost 1 base. CDR3 DNA sequence: TGCGCCAGAGCCGGGACAGGGGCATCCTACGAGCAGTACTTC. Residues: CARAGTGASYEQYF.

V gene TRBV5-1 combines with J gene TRBJ1-1; a possible D gene is TRBD1 (5 bases). CDR1 is SGHRS, CDR2 YFSETQ, per germline. This CDR3 comprises 13 residues. Trimming pared 5 bases from V and 3 bases from J, leaving 11 bases between. The CDR3 coding sequence is TGCGCCAGCAGGCTGCGGGGGGACACTGAAGCTTTCTTT. It is translated as CASRLRGDTEAFF.

The chain joins TRBV6-1 to TRBJ2-3; 7 bases are a match to TRBD1. Germline CDR1 is MNHNS and CDR2 is SASEGT. V lost 5 bases, J lost 4 bases, and 15 bases stayed unmatched. CDR3 length: 17 residues. Here the CDR3 DNA reads TGTGCCAGCAGTAAAGGGAGAGGGGGCGATCGGGCAGATACGCAGTATTTT. The encoded protein is CASSKGRGGDRADTQYF.

The chain joins TRBV6-1 to TRBJ1-5; no definite D call. Looked up from germline, CDR1 is MNHNS and CDR2 is SASEGT. This CDR3 has 15 amino acids. Deletions cut 6 bases from V and 0 bases from J, with 12 bases between. CDR3: CASRILVNSNQPQHF. The CDR3 region has the DNA TGTGCCAGCAGGATACTAGTAAATAGCAATCAGCCCCAGCATTTT.

The chain carries TRBV19 and TRBJ2-4; D remains unclear. The CDR3 spans 14 residues. Per the germline V gene, CDR1 is LNHDA and CDR2 is SQIVND (reference sequence). Trimming left V 6 bases short and J 3 bases short, with 12 bases between. The CDR3 here is CASSPLRGKNIQYF. As DNA, the CDR3 is TGTGCCAGTAGCCCCCTACGTGGCAAAAACATTCAGTACTTC. The full variable domain, in which reference TRBV19 and TRBJ2-4 provide the parts outside the CDR3, is DGGITQSPKYLFRKEGQNVTLSCEQNLNHDAMYWYRQDPGQGLRLIYYSQIVNDFQKGDIAEGYSVSREKKESFPLTVTSAQKNPTAFYLCASSPLRGKNIQYFGAGTRLSVL.

V gene TRBV5-1 combines with J gene TRBJ2-7, with 10 nucleotides matching TRBD1. With 2 bases clipped from V and 3 bases from J, the junction kept 5 bases outside the gene matches. There are 15 residues in the CDR3. In germline, CDR1 is SGHRS, CDR2 YFSETQ. CDR3 sequence reads: CASSFRGTGDYEQYF. DNA of the CDR3: TGCGCCAGCAGCTTCAGGGGGACAGGGGACTACGAGCAGTACTTC.

The chain carries TRBV4-2 and TRBJ2-5; 12 bases are a match to TRBD2. The end of the DNA fits TRBJ2-7 better, so the J call may be wrong. Germline lookup yields CDR1 LGHNA and CDR2 YNFKEQ. This CDR3 contains 15 residues. The CDR3 region has the DNA TGTGCCAGCAGCCTGTCTAGCGGGGGGGCCAACGAGCAGTACTTC. This translates into CASSLSSGGANEQYF.

The chain combines TRBV28 with TRBJ1-2; tentatively, D is TRBD1 (5 bases). Germline assignment: CDR1 MDHEN and CDR2 SYDVKM. The CDR3 has 13 amino acids. Trimming removed 7 bases at V and 4 bases at J, with 13 bases between. CDR3 nucleotides: TGTGCCAGCACCTTGGGGCAGTTCTATGGCTACACCTTC. Its translation: CASTLGQFYGYTF.

The chain is built from TRBV10-1 and TRBJ1-5; 7 bases line up with TRBD1. J lost 7 bases, V lost 4 bases, and 7 bases had no gene match. The germline V gene has CDR1 WNHNN and CDR2 SYGVQD (reference sequence). The CDR3 is made up of 14 amino acids. In nucleotides, the CDR3 is TGCGCCAGCAGTGCGGAGACAGGGAGACAGCCCCAGCATTTT. It specifies CASSAETGRQPQHF.